The present TCR beta chain was sequenced within a study of blood T cell repertoires in COVID-19. Across the whole study: Researchers got acute and convalescent COVID-19 samples from the United States, Italy and Spain. The analysed material was cDNA or gDNA that came from T cells, B-cell-depleted T cells, or PBMCs.

The germline V gene has CDR1 SGHTA and CDR2 FQGNSA. The CDR3 covers 14 residues. V was shortened by 0 bases and J by 2 bases, with 8 bases between the two germline ends. Authors' analysis steps: Researchers report that nucleated cell counts were estimated from reference gene primer amplification. Assay used: immunoSEQ multiplex PCR; TCRdb lists only in-frame clones, some missing. V and J calls and clone size are as listed in that table; D and trimming were resolved from the DNA. Of 40,000 to 60,000 clones listed, around 80% are singletons. The TCR was taken from a human donor in a cohort sampled during active COVID-19. The chain uses TRBV7-2 and TRBJ2-7, with TRBD1 as a possible D gene (5 bases). Source material: peripheral blood. Here the CDR3 reads CASSLAGQTYEQYF. CDR3 in DNA: TGTGCCAGCAGCTTAGCGGGGCAGACCTACGAGCAGTACTTC.